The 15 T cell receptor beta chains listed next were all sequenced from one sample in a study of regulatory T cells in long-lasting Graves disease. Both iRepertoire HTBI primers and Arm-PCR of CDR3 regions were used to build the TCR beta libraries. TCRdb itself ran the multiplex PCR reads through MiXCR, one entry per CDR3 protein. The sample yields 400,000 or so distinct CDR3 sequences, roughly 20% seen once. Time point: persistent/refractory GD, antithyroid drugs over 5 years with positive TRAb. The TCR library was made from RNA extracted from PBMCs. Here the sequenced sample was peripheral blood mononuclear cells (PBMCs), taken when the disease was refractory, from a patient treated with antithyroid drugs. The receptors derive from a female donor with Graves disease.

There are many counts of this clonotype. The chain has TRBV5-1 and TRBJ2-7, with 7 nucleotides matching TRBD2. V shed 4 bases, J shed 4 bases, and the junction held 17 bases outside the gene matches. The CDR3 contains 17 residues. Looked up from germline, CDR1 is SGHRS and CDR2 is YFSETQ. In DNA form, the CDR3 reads TGCGCCAGCAGCAGGTCGACTAGCCGGCGTGAGGGTTACGAGCAGTACTTC. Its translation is CASSRSTSRREGYEQYF.

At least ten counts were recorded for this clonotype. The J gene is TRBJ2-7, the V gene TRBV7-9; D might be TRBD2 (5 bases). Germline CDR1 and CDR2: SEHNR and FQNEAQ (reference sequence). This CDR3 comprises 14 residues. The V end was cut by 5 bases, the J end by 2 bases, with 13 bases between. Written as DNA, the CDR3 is TGTGCCAGCAGCCCGGGATCCCAAACCTACGAGCAGTACTTC. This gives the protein CASSPGSQTYEQYF. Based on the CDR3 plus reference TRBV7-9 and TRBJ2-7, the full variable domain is DTGVSQNPRHKITKRGQNVTFRCDPISEHNRLYWYRQTLGQGPEFLTYFQNEAQLEKSRLLSDRFSAERPKGSFSTLEIQRTEQGDSAMYLCASSPGSQTYEQYFGPGTRLTVT.

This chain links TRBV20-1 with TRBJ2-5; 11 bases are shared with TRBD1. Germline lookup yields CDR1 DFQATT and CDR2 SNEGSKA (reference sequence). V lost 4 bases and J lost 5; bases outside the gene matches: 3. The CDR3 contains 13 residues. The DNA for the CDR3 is TGCAGTGCTATCGGGGACAGGGGGGAGACCCAGTACTTC. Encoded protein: CSAIGDRGETQYF.

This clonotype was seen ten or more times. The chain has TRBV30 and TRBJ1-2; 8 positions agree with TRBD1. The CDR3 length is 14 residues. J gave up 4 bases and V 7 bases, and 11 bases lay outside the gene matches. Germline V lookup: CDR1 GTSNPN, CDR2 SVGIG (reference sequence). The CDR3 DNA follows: TGTGCCTCCCTGCCCGTAGGACAGGGCTATGGCTACACCTTC. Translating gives CASLPVGQGYGYTF.

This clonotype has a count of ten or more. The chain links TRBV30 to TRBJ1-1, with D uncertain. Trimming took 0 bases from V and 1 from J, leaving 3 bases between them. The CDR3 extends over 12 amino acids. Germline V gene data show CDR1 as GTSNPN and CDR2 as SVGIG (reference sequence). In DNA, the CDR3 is TGTGCCTGGAGTGTAGGGAACACTGAAGCTTTCTTT. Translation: CAWSVGNTEAFF.

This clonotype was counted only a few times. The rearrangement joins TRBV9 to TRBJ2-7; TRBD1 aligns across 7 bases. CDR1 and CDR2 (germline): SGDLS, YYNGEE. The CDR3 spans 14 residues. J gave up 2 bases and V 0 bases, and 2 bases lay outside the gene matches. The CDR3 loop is CASSVDRGPYEQYF. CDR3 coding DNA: TGTGCCAGCAGCGTAGACAGGGGCCCCTACGAGCAGTACTTC.

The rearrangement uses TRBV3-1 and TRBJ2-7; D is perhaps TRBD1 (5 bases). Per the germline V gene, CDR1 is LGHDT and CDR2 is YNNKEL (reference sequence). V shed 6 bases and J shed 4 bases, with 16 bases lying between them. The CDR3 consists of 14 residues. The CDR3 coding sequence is TGTGCCAGCAGTTCCCAACCCAGACAGTACGAGCAGTACTTC. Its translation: CASSSQPRQYEQYF.

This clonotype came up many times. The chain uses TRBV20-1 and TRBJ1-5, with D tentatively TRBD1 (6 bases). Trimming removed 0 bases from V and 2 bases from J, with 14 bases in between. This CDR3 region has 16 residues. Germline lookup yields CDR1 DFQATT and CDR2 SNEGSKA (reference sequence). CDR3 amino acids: CSAREEWTVGNQPQHF. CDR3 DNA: TGCAGTGCTAGAGAAGAGTGGACAGTGGGCAATCAGCCCCAGCATTTT.

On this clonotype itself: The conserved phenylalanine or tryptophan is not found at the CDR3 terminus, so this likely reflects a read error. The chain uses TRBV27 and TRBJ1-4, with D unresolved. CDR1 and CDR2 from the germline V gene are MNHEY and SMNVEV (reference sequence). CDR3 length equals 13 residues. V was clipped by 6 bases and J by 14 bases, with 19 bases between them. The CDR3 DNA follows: TGTGCCAGCAGCCCGCCTGGTGGAAAACTTCTGTTTCTT. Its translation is CASSPPGGKLLFL.

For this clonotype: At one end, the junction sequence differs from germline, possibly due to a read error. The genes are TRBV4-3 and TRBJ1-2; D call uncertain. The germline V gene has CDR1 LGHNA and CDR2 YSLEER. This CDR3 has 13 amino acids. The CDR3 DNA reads TGCGCCTGCAGCCAAGATAACTTGGAAGGCTACACCTTC. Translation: CACSQDNLEGYTF.

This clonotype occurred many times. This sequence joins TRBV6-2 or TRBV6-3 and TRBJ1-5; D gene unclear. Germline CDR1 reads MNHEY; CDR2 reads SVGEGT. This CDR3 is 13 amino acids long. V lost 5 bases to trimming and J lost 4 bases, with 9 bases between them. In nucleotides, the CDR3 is TGTGCCAGCAGTGTCACGGTTAATCAGCCCCAGCATTTT. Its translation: CASSVTVNQPQHF.

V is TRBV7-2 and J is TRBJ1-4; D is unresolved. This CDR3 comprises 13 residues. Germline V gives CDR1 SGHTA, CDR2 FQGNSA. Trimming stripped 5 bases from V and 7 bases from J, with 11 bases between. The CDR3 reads CASSVTLGEKLFF. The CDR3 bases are TGTGCCAGCAGCGTAACATTGGGTGAAAAACTGTTTTTT.

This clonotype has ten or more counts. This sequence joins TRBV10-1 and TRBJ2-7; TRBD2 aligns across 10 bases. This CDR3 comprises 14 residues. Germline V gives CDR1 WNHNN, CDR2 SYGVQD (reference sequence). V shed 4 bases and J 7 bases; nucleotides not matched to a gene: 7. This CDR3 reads CASSGTGTSVEQYF. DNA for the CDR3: TGCGCCAGCAGTGGGACCGGGACTAGCGTTGAGCAGTACTTC.

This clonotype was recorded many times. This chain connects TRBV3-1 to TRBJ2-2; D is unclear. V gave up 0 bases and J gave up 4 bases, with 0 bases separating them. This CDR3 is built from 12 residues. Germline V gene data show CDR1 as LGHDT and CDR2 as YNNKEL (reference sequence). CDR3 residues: CASSQDTGELFF. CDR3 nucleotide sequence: TGTGCCAGCAGCCAAGACACCGGGGAGCTGTTTTTT.

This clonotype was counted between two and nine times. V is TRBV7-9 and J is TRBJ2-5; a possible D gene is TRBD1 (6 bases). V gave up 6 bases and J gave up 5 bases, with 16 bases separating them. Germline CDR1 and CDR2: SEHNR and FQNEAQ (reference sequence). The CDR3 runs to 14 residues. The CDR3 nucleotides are TGTGCCAGCAGTTCAAGGACAGTCTGGGAGACCCAGTACTTC. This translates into CASSSRTVWETQYF.